A selection of T cell receptor beta chains follows, all from one sample in a study of blood T cell repertoires in COVID-19. Measured with immunoSEQ multiplex PCR; TCRdb has only the in-frame clones, and not every one. The profile shows some 150,000 clones, 84% of them singletons. Sequenced: peripheral blood. The receptors were gathered from a man aged 40-55 years who had recovered from COVID-19. CDR3s include the opening cysteine and the closing phenylalanine or tryptophan. D genes are given only for firm matches. Rows may omit the clone size; those that give it use once, few, many or a size class.

d_gene: .
v_gene: TRBV9
j_gene: TRBJ2-3
abundance: .
CDR3aa: CASSSLPGLGATDTQYF
CDR3nt: TGTGCCAGCAGTTCACTCCCGGGATTGGGGGCCACAGATACGCAGTATTTT

d_gene: .
v_gene: TRBV12-3/TRBV12-4
j_gene: TRBJ1-5
abundance: .
CDR3aa: CASSSGGNQPQHF
CDR3nt: TGTGCCAGCAGTTCGGGGGGGAATCAGCCCCAGCATTTT

d_gene: .
v_gene: TRBV6-4
j_gene: TRBJ2-1
abundance: .
CDR3aa: CASSSDGLTGNEQFF
CDR3nt: TGTGCCAGCAGTTCAGATGGACTCACGGGCAATGAGCAGTTCTTC

d_gene: .
v_gene: TRBV5-4
j_gene: TRBJ1-1
abundance: .
CDR3aa: CASSLDGETFF
CDR3nt: TGTGCCAGCAGCTTGGATGGAGAAACTTTCTTT

d_gene: .
v_gene: TRBV5-6
j_gene: TRBJ1-1
abundance: .
CDR3aa: CASSSQKYEAFF
CDR3nt: TGTGCCAGCAGCTCCCAGAAGTATGAAGCTTTCTTT

d_gene: TRBD2
v_gene: TRBV5-4
j_gene: TRBJ2-1
abundance: .
CDR3aa: CASSISGRGGNNEQFF
CDR3nt: TGTGCCAGCAGCATTAGCGGGAGGGGGGGTAACAATGAGCAGTTCTTC

d_gene: TRBD1
v_gene: TRBV7-8
j_gene: TRBJ2-3
abundance: .
CDR3aa: CASSLGGFSTDTQYF
CDR3nt: TGTGCCAGCAGCCTAGGGGGCTTTAGCACAGATACGCAGTATTTT

d_gene: TRBD1
v_gene: TRBV6-5
j_gene: TRBJ1-2
abundance: .
CDR3aa: CASSRQGAGGYTF
CDR3nt: TGTGCCAGCAGCCGACAGGGGGCGGGTGGCTACACCTTC

d_gene: TRBD1
v_gene: TRBV28
j_gene: TRBJ1-1
abundance: .
CDR3aa: CASRRTGANTEAFF
CDR3nt: TGTGCCAGCAGGCGGACAGGAGCTAACACTGAAGCTTTCTTT

d_gene: .
v_gene: TRBV19
j_gene: TRBJ2-2
abundance: .
CDR3aa: CASSPIGLRRGNTGELFF
CDR3nt: TGTGCCAGTAGTCCCATTGGCCTCCGACGGGGGAACACCGGGGAGCTGTTTTTT

d_gene: TRBD2
v_gene: TRBV15
j_gene: TRBJ2-1
abundance: .
CDR3aa: CATSMGGELAASSYNEQFF
CDR3nt: TGTGCCACCAGCATGGGCGGGGAACTAGCGGCGAGCTCCTACAATGAGCAGTTCTTC

d_gene: TRBD2
v_gene: TRBV6-5
j_gene: TRBJ2-3
abundance: once
CDR3aa: CASSYLSGGADTQYF
CDR3nt: TGTGCCAGCAGTTATCTTAGCGGGGGTGCAGATACGCAGTATTTT

d_gene: TRBD2
v_gene: TRBV7-3
j_gene: TRBJ2-1
abundance: .
CDR3aa: CASSFSGEVEQFF
CDR3nt: TGTGCCAGCAGTTTTAGCGGGGAGGTTGAGCAGTTCTTC

d_gene: TRBD2
v_gene: TRBV30
j_gene: TRBJ2-1
abundance: .
CDR3aa: CAWRRGAGGDEQFF
CDR3nt: TGTGCCTGGAGGCGGGGGGCGGGTGGCGATGAGCAGTTCTTC

d_gene: .
v_gene: TRBV7-2
j_gene: TRBJ2-1
abundance: .
CDR3aa: CASSLWADNEQFF
CDR3nt: TGTGCCAGCAGCTTGTGGGCAGACAATGAGCAGTTCTTC

d_gene: TRBD2
v_gene: TRBV5-1
j_gene: TRBJ2-7
abundance: .
CDR3aa: CASSLVLAGVDEQYF
CDR3nt: TGCGCCAGCAGCTTGGTACTAGCGGGAGTAGATGAGCAGTACTTC

d_gene: TRBD2
v_gene: TRBV2
j_gene: TRBJ2-3
abundance: .
CDR3aa: CASSGSGLLAGATQYF
CDR3nt: TGTGCCAGCAGTGGTTCGGGTTTACTAGCGGGAGCTACGCAGTATTTT

d_gene: TRBD2
v_gene: TRBV2
j_gene: TRBJ2-2
abundance: .
CDR3aa: CVPRGGTGELFF
CDR3nt: TGTGTCCCACGGGGGGGCACCGGGGAGCTGTTTTTT

d_gene: .
v_gene: TRBV19
j_gene: TRBJ2-7
abundance: .
CDR3aa: CASSIEGQAYEQYF
CDR3nt: TGTGCCAGTAGTATAGAGGGACAAGCCTACGAGCAGTACTTC

d_gene: TRBD1
v_gene: TRBV4-1
j_gene: TRBJ2-1
abundance: .
CDR3aa: CASSLETGTGFGEQFF
CDR3nt: TGCGCCAGCAGCCTAGAAACCGGGACAGGGTTTGGTGAGCAGTTCTTC

d_gene: .
v_gene: TRBV6-6
j_gene: TRBJ2-7
abundance: .
CDR3aa: CASSYLTVSYEQYF
CDR3nt: TGTGCCAGCAGTTACTTAACTGTCTCCTACGAGCAGTACTTC

d_gene: .
v_gene: TRBV5-6
j_gene: TRBJ2-7
abundance: few
CDR3aa: CASSLAGSSYEQYF
CDR3nt: TGTGCCAGCAGCTTGGCGGGAAGCTCCTACGAGCAGTACTTC

d_gene: .
v_gene: TRBV7-9
j_gene: TRBJ2-5
abundance: .
CDR3aa: CASSSPEIQETQYF
CDR3nt: TGTGCCAGCAGCTCGCCGGAGATCCAAGAGACCCAGTACTTC

d_gene: .
v_gene: TRBV3-1/TRBV3-2
j_gene: TRBJ2-1
abundance: .
CDR3aa: CASSQTRGNEQFF
CDR3nt: TGTGCCAGCAGCCAGACCCGGGGGAATGAGCAGTTCTTC

d_gene: .
v_gene: TRBV10-3
j_gene: TRBJ2-3
abundance: .
CDR3aa: CAILSGSGQYF
CDR3nt: TGTGCCATCCTGAGCGGGTCGGGGCAGTATTTT

d_gene: .
v_gene: TRBV27
j_gene: TRBJ1-5
abundance: .
CDR3aa: CASSPRWREGSNQPQHF
CDR3nt: TGTGCCAGCAGTCCCCGGTGGAGGGAAGGGAGCAATCAGCCCCAGCATTTT

d_gene: TRBD1
v_gene: TRBV13
j_gene: TRBJ1-1
abundance: .
CDR3aa: CASSPGTGNTEAFF
CDR3nt: TGTGCCAGCAGCCCAGGGACAGGGAACACTGAAGCTTTCTTT

d_gene: TRBD2
v_gene: TRBV27
j_gene: TRBJ2-7
abundance: .
CDR3aa: CASSIAGVIREQYF
CDR3nt: TGTGCCAGCTCCATAGCGGGAGTTATTCGCGAGCAGTACTTC

d_gene: TRBD1
v_gene: TRBV24-1
j_gene: TRBJ1-5
abundance: .
CDR3aa: CATSEGTGVGSQPQHF
CDR3nt: TGTGCCACCAGTGAAGGGACAGGGGTTGGGAGTCAGCCCCAGCATTTT

d_gene: TRBD1
v_gene: TRBV13
j_gene: TRBJ2-1
abundance: .
CDR3aa: CASSGGQGDYNEQFF
CDR3nt: TGTGCCAGCAGCGGGGGACAGGGGGATTACAATGAGCAGTTCTTC

d_gene: TRBD1
v_gene: TRBV2
j_gene: TRBJ1-4
abundance: .
CDR3aa: CASSDNYGDSNEKLFF
CDR3nt: TGTGCCAGCAGTGATAACTATGGGGACAGTAATGAAAAACTGTTTTTT

d_gene: TRBD2
v_gene: TRBV29-1
j_gene: TRBJ2-7
abundance: .
CDR3aa: CSGGRGVGFEQYF
CDR3nt: TGCAGCGGGGGACGGGGGGTCGGGTTTGAGCAGTACTTC

d_gene: TRBD1
v_gene: TRBV9
j_gene: TRBJ2-1
abundance: .
CDR3aa: CASSVVGQGGEQFF
CDR3nt: TGTGCCAGCAGCGTAGTGGGACAGGGGGGTGAGCAGTTCTTC

d_gene: .
v_gene: TRBV12-3/TRBV12-4
j_gene: TRBJ1-3
abundance: .
CDR3aa: CASIREAGNTIYF
CDR3nt: TGTGCCAGCATAAGGGAGGCTGGAAACACCATATATTTT

d_gene: TRBD1
v_gene: TRBV7-2
j_gene: TRBJ1-5
abundance: .
CDR3aa: CASSRRTGDSNQPQHF
CDR3nt: TGTGCCAGCAGCCGGCGGACAGGGGATAGCAATCAGCCCCAGCATTTT

d_gene: .
v_gene: TRBV18
j_gene: TRBJ2-4
abundance: .
CDR3aa: CASSPAGRAKNIQYF
CDR3nt: TGTGCCAGCTCACCAGCCGGCAGGGCCAAAAACATTCAGTACTTC

d_gene: TRBD1
v_gene: TRBV7-9
j_gene: TRBJ2-2
abundance: few
CDR3aa: CASSFLQGAYIGELFF
CDR3nt: TGTGCCAGCAGCTTCTTACAGGGGGCATATATCGGGGAGCTGTTTTTT

d_gene: TRBD1
v_gene: TRBV19
j_gene: TRBJ2-1
abundance: once
CDR3aa: CASRDRTGLFF
CDR3nt: TGTGCCAGTAGGGACCGGACAGGGCTCTTCTTC

d_gene: .
v_gene: TRBV6-2/TRBV6-3
j_gene: TRBJ2-3
abundance: .
CDR3aa: CASSYSKPGSTDTQYF
CDR3nt: TGTGCCAGCAGTTACTCGAAACCGGGTAGCACAGATACGCAGTATTTT

d_gene: TRBD1
v_gene: TRBV6-6
j_gene: TRBJ1-2
abundance: .
CDR3aa: CASSWPGQGNNGYTF
CDR3nt: TGTGCCAGCAGTTGGCCGGGACAGGGGAATAATGGCTACACCTTC

d_gene: TRBD1
v_gene: TRBV6-2/TRBV6-3
j_gene: TRBJ1-1
abundance: .
CDR3aa: CASSYDRDFTEAFF
CDR3nt: TGTGCCAGCAGTTACGACAGGGACTTCACTGAAGCTTTCTTT

d_gene: .
v_gene: TRBV4-1
j_gene: TRBJ2-3
abundance: .
CDR3aa: CASRVRGASTDTQYF
CDR3nt: TGCGCCAGCCGCGTCAGGGGAGCCTCCACAGATACGCAGTATTTT

d_gene: TRBD1
v_gene: TRBV9
j_gene: TRBJ1-4
abundance: .
CDR3aa: CASSRQGSTNEKLFF
CDR3nt: TGTGCCAGCAGCAGACAGGGATCAACTAATGAAAAACTGTTTTTT

d_gene: TRBD1
v_gene: TRBV7-9
j_gene: TRBJ1-6
abundance: .
CDR3aa: CASSADRGNSPLHF
CDR3nt: TGTGCCAGCAGCGCGGACAGGGGGAATTCACCCCTCCACTTT

d_gene: TRBD2
v_gene: TRBV7-3
j_gene: TRBJ2-2
abundance: .
CDR3aa: CASSLTSGSTGELFF
CDR3nt: TGTGCCAGCAGCTTGACTAGCGGGAGCACCGGGGAGCTGTTTTTT

d_gene: .
v_gene: TRBV27
j_gene: TRBJ1-5
abundance: few
CDR3aa: CASSFTGWGQPQHF
CDR3nt: TGTGCCAGCAGTTTTACAGGGTGGGGTCAGCCCCAGCATTTT

d_gene: TRBD1
v_gene: TRBV6-5
j_gene: TRBJ1-1
abundance: .
CDR3aa: CASQGQGETEAFF
CDR3nt: TGTGCCAGCCAGGGACAGGGGGAAACTGAAGCTTTCTTT

d_gene: .
v_gene: TRBV6-6
j_gene: TRBJ1-2
abundance: few
CDR3aa: CASSYSKADGYTF
CDR3nt: TGTGCCAGCAGTTATTCCAAGGCGGATGGCTACACCTTC

d_gene: .
v_gene: TRBV6-6
j_gene: TRBJ2-3
abundance: .
CDR3aa: CASSRGLIPSSTDTQYF
CDR3nt: TGTGCCAGCAGCCGAGGACTTATCCCCTCTAGCACAGATACGCAGTATTTT

d_gene: .
v_gene: TRBV27
j_gene: TRBJ2-5
abundance: .
CDR3aa: CASSLGAGSGTQYF
CDR3nt: TGTGCCAGCAGTTTAGGAGCGGGTTCAGGGACCCAGTACTTC

d_gene: .
v_gene: TRBV6-5
j_gene: TRBJ1-4
abundance: .
CDR3aa: CASSYYRQGEEKLFF
CDR3nt: TGTGCCAGCAGTTACTACCGGCAGGGTGAAGAAAAACTGTTTTTT

d_gene: TRBD2
v_gene: TRBV7-9
j_gene: TRBJ2-7
abundance: .
CDR3aa: CASSLAPAGNSYEQYF
CDR3nt: TGTGCCAGCAGCTTAGCACCAGCGGGGAACTCCTACGAGCAGTACTTC

d_gene: .
v_gene: TRBV7-2
j_gene: TRBJ2-1
abundance: .
CDR3aa: CASSKVRAEQFF
CDR3nt: TGTGCCAGCAGCAAAGTAAGAGCTGAGCAGTTCTTC

d_gene: TRBD1
v_gene: TRBV10-3
j_gene: TRBJ1-1
abundance: .
CDR3aa: CAISPGGPNTEAFF
CDR3nt: TGTGCCATCAGCCCAGGGGGACCGAACACTGAAGCTTTCTTT

d_gene: .
v_gene: TRBV7-9
j_gene: TRBJ2-1
abundance: .
CDR3aa: CASSLGGQGNNEQFF
CDR3nt: TGTGCCAGCAGCTTAGGGGGTCAGGGGAACAATGAGCAGTTCTTC

d_gene: .
v_gene: TRBV10-3
j_gene: TRBJ1-2
abundance: .
CDR3aa: CALHPPMLRISIGAHGYTF
CDR3nt: TGTGCCCTTCATCCCCCGATGTTACGGATTTCGATAGGGGCGCATGGCTACACCTTC

d_gene: TRBD1
v_gene: TRBV13
j_gene: TRBJ2-3
abundance: .
CDR3aa: CASSLGGYRGLTDTQYF
CDR3nt: TGTGCCAGCAGCTTAGGGGGGTACAGGGGGCTAACAGATACGCAGTATTTT